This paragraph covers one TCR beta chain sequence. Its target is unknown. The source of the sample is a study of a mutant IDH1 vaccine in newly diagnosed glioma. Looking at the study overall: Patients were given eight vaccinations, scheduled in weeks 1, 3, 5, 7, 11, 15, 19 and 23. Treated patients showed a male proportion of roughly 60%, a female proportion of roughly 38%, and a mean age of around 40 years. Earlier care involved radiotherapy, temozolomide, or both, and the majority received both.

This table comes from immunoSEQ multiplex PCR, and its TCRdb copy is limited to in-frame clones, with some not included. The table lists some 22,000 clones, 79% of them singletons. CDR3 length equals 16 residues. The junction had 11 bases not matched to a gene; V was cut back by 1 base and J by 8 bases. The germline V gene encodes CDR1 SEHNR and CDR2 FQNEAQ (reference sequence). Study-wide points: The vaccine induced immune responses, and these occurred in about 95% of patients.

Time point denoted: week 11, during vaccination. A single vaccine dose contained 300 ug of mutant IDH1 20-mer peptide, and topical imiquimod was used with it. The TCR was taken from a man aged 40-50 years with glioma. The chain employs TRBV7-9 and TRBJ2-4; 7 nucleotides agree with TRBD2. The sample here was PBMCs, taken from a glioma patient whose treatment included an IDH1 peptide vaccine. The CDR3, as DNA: TGTGCCAGCAGCTTAGTCGGCGGCGGGAGAACAGACATTCAGTACTTC. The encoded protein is CASSLVGGGRTDIQYF.